This entry lists 15 T cell receptor beta chains sequenced from one sample in a study of radiation and T cells in renal cell carcinoma. Time point given: blood 4 weeks post-SBRT, at nephrectomy. Sample treatment: 15 Gy SBRT to primary tumor, nephrectomy 4 weeks later. Clones were sequenced by immunoSEQ multiplex PCR, and TCRdb holds only the in-frame ones, with some missing. The top ten hold approximately 8.8% of the sample, which has about 86,000 clones, around four fifths seen once. The specimen comprised blood, sampled from a patient whose treatment included radiotherapy and nephrectomy. The receptors derive from a man aged 45 to 65 with renal cell carcinoma.

The V call is TRBV4-1, the J call TRBJ2-3, with TRBD2 matching 9 bases. Germline CDR1 MGHRA, CDR2 YSYEKL. Trimming at V came to 3 bases and at J to 3 bases, leaving 10 bases not matched to a gene. CDR3 length: 17 amino acids. The CDR3 DNA follows: TGCGCCAGCAGCCAGGGAATAGCGGGAGTGAGAACAGATACGCAGTATTTT. It specifies CASSQGIAGVRTDTQYF.

The chain couples TRBV7-9 to TRBJ1-1; 8 nucleotides match TRBD1. Trimming took 5 bases from V and 1 from J; bases not matched to a gene: 9. From germline, CDR1 is SEHNR and CDR2 FQNEAQ (reference sequence). The CDR3 has 16 residues. The CDR3 loop is CASSPPLGQANTEAFF. CDR3 DNA: TGTGCCAGCAGCCCACCCCTGGGACAGGCGAACACTGAAGCTTTCTTT.

The V and J genes are TRBV14 and TRBJ1-5; a possible D gene is TRBD1 (5 bases). CDR1 and CDR2 (germline): SGHDN, FVKESK. The CDR3 is 17 amino acids. V lost 5 bases and J 2 bases, leaving 19 bases between the germline ends. DNA of the CDR3: TGTGCCAGCAGCTTCCCTGGTCGGGGGGGTGGCAATCAGCCCCAGCATTTT. Translated: CASSFPGRGGGNQPQHF. Supplemented by reference TRBV14 and TRBJ1-5, the full variable domain reads EAGVTQFPSHSVIEKGQTVTLRCDPISGHDNLYWYRRVMGKEIKFLLHFVKESKQDESGMPNNRFLAERTGGTYSTLKVQPAELEDSGVYFCASSFPGRGGGNQPQHFGDGTRLSIL.

This chain links TRBV7-9 with TRBJ1-4; a weak D match, TRBD1 (5 bases). The CDR3 is 12 amino acids. Germline CDR1 and CDR2: SEHNR and FQNEAQ (reference sequence). Trimming left V 4 bases short and J 12 bases short, with 12 bases between. In nucleotides, the CDR3 is TGTGCCAGCAGCTGGACCGCGACAGAACTGTTTTTT. This sequence encodes CASSWTATELFF.

This clone was seen a handful of times. The chain combines TRBV5-1 with TRBJ1-1, with D unresolved. Germline values: CDR1 SGHRS, CDR2 YFSETQ. This CDR3 contains 14 residues. V was shortened by 3 bases and J by 3 bases, with 12 bases between the two germline ends. The CDR3 bases are TGCGCCAGCAGCTCGACCGGGGAGGACACTGAAGCTTTCTTT. It translates to CASSSTGEDTEAFF.

The chain is built from TRBV29-1 and TRBJ2-5, with D perhaps TRBD2 (6 bases). CDR3 size: 14 residues. V was shortened by 1 base and J by 4 bases, with 13 bases between the two germline ends. Per germline, CDR1 SQVTM and CDR2 ANQGSEA. The CDR3 loop is CSVEAGVDGETQYF. CDR3 nucleotide sequence: TGCAGCGTTGAAGCGGGGGTCGACGGAGAGACCCAGTACTTC. Supplemented by reference TRBV29-1 and TRBJ2-5, the full variable domain reads SAVISQKPSRDICQRGTSLTIQCQVDSQVTMMFWYRQQPGQSLTLIATANQGSEATYESGFVIDKFPISRPNLTFSTLTVSNMSPEDSSIYLCSVEAGVDGETQYFGPGTRLLVL.

This rearrangement joins TRBV4-1 to TRBJ1-1, with D possibly matching TRBD1 (5 bases). The CDR3 is 16 residues long. Germline CDR1 is MGHRA and CDR2 is YSYEKL. V lost 0 bases and J 1 base, leaving 12 bases between the germline ends. As DNA, the CDR3 is TGCGCCAGCAGCCAAGATCCTGGGCAGGGGAACACTGAAGCTTTCTTT. Translated: CASSQDPGQGNTEAFF.

This sequence joins TRBV2 and TRBJ1-2; perhaps TRBD1 as D (5 bases). The germline V gene encodes CDR1 SNHLY and CDR2 FYNNEI. CDR3 length: 13 amino acids. V lost 3 bases and J lost 4, with 9 bases in between. CDR3 protein: CASSEWTSYGYTF. The DNA of the CDR3 is TGTGCCAGCAGTGAGTGGACAAGCTATGGCTACACCTTC.

The chain carries TRBV4-1 and TRBJ1-3; D remains unclear. CDR1 is MGHRA, CDR2 YSYEKL, per germline. The CDR3 length is 17 residues. V lost 2 bases and J lost 3, with 17 bases in between. CDR3: CASSQRSLGVGGNTIYF. CDR3 bases: TGCGCCAGCAGCCAACGATCCCTCGGGGTTGGTGGAAACACCATATATTTT.

The V call is TRBV4-1, the J call TRBJ1-2; D is undetermined. The V gene lost 3 bases and the J gene lost 1 base, with 12 bases spanning the gap. CDR3 length equals 15 residues. Looked up from germline, CDR1 is MGHRA and CDR2 is YSYEKL. CDR3 amino acids: CASSQEIGINYGYTF. DNA of the CDR3: TGCGCCAGCAGCCAGGAGATAGGAATTAACTATGGCTACACCTTC.

J is TRBJ2-7 and V is TRBV7-8; 8 bases fit TRBD2. After removal of 2 bases from V and 3 bases from J, the junction contained 9 bases not matched to a gene. CDR1 is SGHVS and CDR2 is FQNEAQ in the germline V gene. CDR3 length equals 16 residues. CDR3: CASSLPGGARGYEQYF. Here the CDR3 DNA reads TGTGCCAGCAGCTTACCGGGAGGGGCGAGGGGCTACGAGCAGTACTTC.

DNA for the CDR3: TGCGCCAGCAGCTTGGATCCGGGATCGAACACCGGGGAGCTGTTTTTT. It codes for CASSLDPGSNTGELFF. The chain is built from TRBV5-1 and TRBJ2-2; tentative D call: TRBD2 (5 bases). The V end was cut by 0 bases, the J end by 0 bases, with 9 bases between. Germline-derived CDR1 and CDR2 are SGHRS and YFSETQ. The CDR3 loop spans 16 amino acids.

This clone was picked up one time. In DNA, the CDR3 is TGCGCCAGCATCCCGACCGGTGGGATCCATGAGCAGTTCTTC. This encodes CASIPTGGIHEQFF. The rearrangement joins TRBV5-1 to TRBJ2-1, with D hard to call. The V and J ends lost 6 bases and 8 bases respectively, with 18 bases between them. CDR1 SGHRS and CDR2 YFSETQ come from the germline V gene. This CDR3 spans 14 amino acids.

The chain uses TRBV6-6 and TRBJ2-7, with 7 positions matching TRBD1. CDR3 length: 15 residues. The germline CDR1 and CDR2 sequences are MNHNY and SVGAGI (reference sequence). After removal of 5 bases from V and 2 bases from J, the junction contained 9 bases not matched to a gene. The CDR3 sequence: CASSRKGAGAYEQYF. The CDR3 DNA follows: TGTGCCAGCAGTAGGAAGGGGGCTGGAGCCTACGAGCAGTACTTC.

The chain couples TRBV27 to TRBJ1-5, with 7 bases lining up with TRBD1. The CDR3 runs 16 residues. V shed 6 bases and J 7 bases; nucleotides not matched to a gene: 15. The germline CDR1 and CDR2 sequences are MNHEY and SMNVEV (reference sequence). CDR3 coding DNA: TGTGCCAGCAGAAGAGATTCAGGGGGGGCTGTGCAGCCCCAGCATTTT. Amino acid sequence: CASRRDSGGAVQPQHF.